This T cell receptor beta chain was captured by sequencing in a study of cytomegalovirus exposure and HLA in healthy donors (dated by TCRdb to 2016 to 2017). General notes on the study: In an earlier analysis of roughly 500 of the donors, around 290 Gb of sequence data and 90 million to 120 million unique TCR beta sequences from 150 million to 200 million T cells were reported. An early release covering some 640 HLA-typed donors comprised 250 to 350 gigabases of sequencing data and tens of millions of unique TCR sequences. Among the roughly 390 genotyped donors, around 81% belonged to the genetic ancestry cluster associated with self-reported Caucasian donors. The study aimed to test whether signatures of past pathogen exposure could be identified by cataloging public T cell receptors. The study profiled the T cell repertoires of 500 to 800 subjects by immunosequencing and related them to cytomegalovirus serostatus. Besides the first cohort of approximately 710 subjects, a separate validation cohort made up of 120 different subjects was used. High-throughput TCR immunosequencing, statistical association of individual TCRs with disease status, and machine learning were combined to predict cytomegalovirus infection status. A later analysis re-examined previously published TCR beta repertoires from roughly 650 donors and added high-resolution HLA genotyping to investigate patterns of TCR occurrence. Rather than drawing on any new phenotypic data, the later analysis identified candidate immune exposures from TCR beta sequences and the way those sequences occurred across donors. An earlier analysis of roughly 580 of the donors used high-throughput TCR beta sequencing to judge whether each TCR beta V gene segment behaved as functional or pseudogenic. Donor age, sex, ethnicity and CMV serostatus were compiled together with the repertoire data. In a later genetic analysis, genome-wide SNP genotypes for about 65% of the roughly 700 donors were used, and that subset was treated as a discovery cohort. Every discovery cohort repertoire had been produced on one sequencing platform. HLA typing covered class I and class II loci at four-digit resolution. The number of donors typed differed by locus, with roughly 620-630 for A, B, C, DRB1 and DQB1, more than 500 for DQA1, about 610 for DPA1, and under 490 for DPB1. Because of strong linkage in the cohort, five DR-DQ haplotypes were treated as single units for association and clustering. On average, around 230,000 unique TCR beta nucleotide sequences were sequenced per donor among more than 350 genotyped donors of the cohort, with 15% to 20% of those sequences being non-productive. What the research found in general, with its limitations: When HLA alleles, especially DR and DQ, strongly co-occurred, attributing TCR associations to individual alleles was difficult. The authors suggested that the approach could potentially be extended to other disease states and immunological phenotypes. In a later analysis, TCR association rates were found to vary across HLA loci, with the most associated TCRs seen for DRB1 alleles and the fewest for HLA-C alleles. Some IMGT-functional V segments, including TRBV6-2 and TRBV6-3, could not be distinguished by the 87-base-pair reads and were therefore excluded. Only TCR beta chains were sequenced in this cohort, and the absence of alpha or paired-chain data limited detectable features. Correlated functional status among segregating V segments might reflect linkage disequilibrium, but an unknown experimental factor could not be ruled out. For the cohort, immune exposure information was limited to CMV serostatus. A later analysis found that most CMV-associated TCR beta chains appeared HLA-restricted, with HLA associations seemingly driven largely by CMV exposure. The sequencing pipeline was judged likely to have produced a cluster of highly shared sequence variants as a technical artifact. Across donors, most TCR sequences were observed very rarely, whereas some public TCRs were present in many individuals. A further reported finding was that TCR beta sequences accurately predicted the HLA-A and HLA-B alleles for most subjects in the first cohort. Broadly in line with IMGT annotations, most TCR beta V segments showed up in productive rearrangements about 87% or about 30% of the time in an earlier analysis of about 500 of the donors. Because HLA typing was unavailable for some donors at each locus, only the typed subset was used in association tests. Several of the top co-occurrence clusters appeared to be linked to parvovirus B19, influenza, CMV and Epstein-Barr virus, according to a later analysis. According to a later genetic analysis, donors in an Asian-associated ancestry cluster had fewer N-insertions in productive TCRs than the roughly 700-donor mean. Because counts were too low, seventeen rarely observed V segments, including chromosome 9 orphons, were excluded from the earlier analysis of about 500 of the donors. In a later analysis, HLA-associated TCR beta chains were found to be more clonally expanded and to have lower generation probabilities than equally common non-associated chains. Presence/absence analyses assumed roughly uniform sequencing depth across donors, an assumption that may not hold. Three of the identified cytomegalovirus-associated TCR beta chains were confirmed in vitro to be specific for cytomegalovirus antigens. The classifier was reported to diagnose cytomegalovirus status with high specificity and sensitivity in both the original and validation cohorts. In the study, roughly 160 TCR beta chains were listed as associated with cytomegalovirus. An association between a missense DCLRE1C variant and V-gene and J-gene trimming of TCR beta chains was found in a later genetic analysis and replicated in an independent cohort. In a later analysis, some 17,000 TCR beta sequences were associated with specific HLA alleles at a false discovery rate of 0.05.

A word on this clone: Its antigen is not yet known. No base-level quality is on record; no much larger clone is a single base apart.

V and J lose 7 bases and 2 bases, and a span of 8 bases separates them. There are 12 amino acids in the CDR3, from cysteine to phenylalanine inclusive. Only the CDR3 portion is preserved as DNA: 36 bases, with reading frame beginning at the first base. Sequences SQVTM (CDR1) and ANQGSEA (CDR2) are obtained from the germline V gene. The cohort consisted of 650 to 700 healthy bone marrow donors. All cohort members were sampled while nominally healthy, although unrecorded immune exposures were likely present. The donor was CMV seronegative and belonged to the group of 380 or so seronegative cohort members. Each donor provided a peripheral blood sample, and peripheral blood mononuclear cells were used for TCR beta sequencing. Genomic DNA extraction from the blood cell samples was performed with the Qiagen DNeasy Blood Extraction Kit. The library was produced with the immunoSEQ multiplex PCR assay. For the multiplex PCR, a mixture combining 60 forward primers for TCR Vbeta segments and 13 reverse primers for TCR Jbeta segments was used. The CDR3 region of rearranged TCR beta genes was amplified from genomic DNA with a multiplex PCR assay. Amplified TCR beta libraries were sequenced as 87-base-pair reads on the Illumina HiSeq System. The original methods were these. In a later analysis, some 80 million unique TCR beta chains were counted across the 690 or so repertoires, and roughly 10 million of these chains were shared by at least two donors. Raw reads were error-corrected and collapsed into unique sequences by a nearest-neighbor algorithm in which closely related sequences were merged to remove PCR and sequencing errors. V, D and J gene segments were assigned by aligning CDR3 sequences to IMGT reference sequences. For a sequence to be retained, a match of at least six nucleotides was required to both a V gene segment and a J gene segment. A rearrangement counted as productive if the CDR3 had no stop codons and remained in frame with V and J, and every other rearrangement counted as non-productive. CDR3 was defined by IMGT convention, running from the second conserved V-encoded cysteine to the conserved J-encoded phenylalanine. The earlier analysis of some 600 of the donors excluded sequences that lacked an unambiguous match to a single V gene segment. In an earlier analysis of approximately 590 of the donors, V segments were called functional above 56.7% productive rearrangements and were called segregating when the between-donor standard deviation exceeded 5%. To diagnose cytomegalovirus status from the catalog of TCR beta chain sequences, a statistical classification framework was built. In a later analysis, TCR nucleotide sequences were compared against IMGT/GENE-DB human TR gene sequences so that V and J genes could be assigned. Using the TCRdist pipeline, a later analysis assigned CDR3 sequences along with most-parsimonious VDJ recombination scenarios. A later analysis defined each TCR beta chain by its CDR3 amino acid sequence plus V-gene family, and excluded reads lacking a unique V-gene family. To address suspected cross-contamination and a sequencing artifact, a later analysis removed approximately 600 highly shared, low-generation-probability nucleotide sequences. A later analysis calculated a clonal expansion index for each public chain from normalized within-repertoire ranks of inferred template counts. In a later analysis, generation probabilities were computed using a VDJ recombination model fitted to out-of-frame rearrangements, and the results were checked against IGoR. Hypergeometric tests were used in a later analysis to score TCR-TCR, TCR-HLA and TCR-CMV co-occurrence, with a repertoire-size bias correction applied to the TCR pairs. False discovery rates were estimated in a later analysis by permuting HLA or CMV assignments 20 times. In a later analysis, co-occurring TCRs were grouped using DBSCAN, with TCRdist sequence similarity added in when clustering inside HLA-allele-positive subsets. For co-occurrence clustering, repertoires with fewer than 30,000 or more than 120,000 public chains were excluded, along with 4 to 6 repertoires with anomalous nucleotide sharing. TCRdb carries this immuneACCESS record with in-frame sequences only. Its versions omit some clonotypes, under half of them owing to an unresolved V gene in the studies checked, with the rest unexplained. Clone size and the V and J calls come from that table; the DNA yielded D and trimming. The sample data list about 140,000 clones, and 80% of these were observed just once. The ten biggest clones cover 2% to 3% of the sample.

The sequenced sample consisted of PBMCs. This TCR derives from a man aged 45-60 years in good health and CMV-seronegative. Rearrangement joined TRBV29-1 to TRBJ2-2; no D segment can be confidently identified. The CDR3 protein sequence reads: CSGQLNTGELFF. In nucleotides, the sequence is TGCAGCGGCCAACTTAACACCGGGGAGCTGTTTTTT.